These 30 T cell receptor beta chains came from one sample sequenced in a study of cytomegalovirus exposure and HLA in healthy donors. Use of 60 Vbeta and 13 Jbeta primers characterized the PCR. TCRdb's copy holds only in-frame clones and misses some; the assay was immunoSEQ multiplex PCR. Here the sample spans 120,000 or so clones, 65% to 80% being singletons. Source material: PBMCs. These receptors all stem from a man in his sixties in good health and CMV-seropositive.

V and J are TRBV2 and TRBJ1-1; 7 positions match TRBD1. The CDR3 spans 13 residues. From germline, CDR1 is SNHLY and CDR2 FYNNEI. The junction had 7 bases not matched to a gene; V was cut back by 8 bases and J by 4 bases. The CDR3 is CASLRGQSTEAFF. For the CDR3, the DNA is TGTGCCAGCCTAAGGGGGCAAAGCACTGAAGCTTTCTTT.

The rearrangement joins TRBV28 to TRBJ1-5; a possible D gene is TRBD1 (5 bases). Trimming took off 6 bases at V and 6 bases at J, with 21 bases between the two ends. Germline V CDR1 and CDR2: MDHEN, SYDVKM. This CDR3 spans 16 amino acids. CDR3 nucleotides: TGTGCCAGCAGCCGAGGCGGGAGGGGCCTTTTTCAGCCCCAGCATTTT. Translation gives CASSRGGRGLFQPQHF.

The DNA for the CDR3 is TGTGCCAGCAGCTTGATAGCGGGGGGGGGTCGGAACAATGAGCAGTTCTTC. This codes for CASSLIAGGGRNNEQFF. V is TRBV5-4 and J is TRBJ2-1; 11 nucleotides align to TRBD2. Trimming cost V 1 base and J 5 bases; bases outside gene matches: 8. The CDR3 totals 17 residues. Germline-derived CDR1 and CDR2 are SGHNT and YYREEE (reference sequence).

This clone showed up just once. This rearrangement joins TRBV19 to TRBJ1-1, with TRBD1 matching 7 bases. Per germline, CDR1 LNHDA and CDR2 SQIVND (reference sequence). There are 15 residues in the CDR3. V was clipped by 3 bases and J by 1 base; unmatched bases: 5. The CDR3 loop reads CASSMTGTQNTEAFF. The CDR3 DNA reads TGTGCCAGTAGTATGACAGGGACTCAGAACACTGAAGCTTTCTTT.

This chain connects TRBV30 to TRBJ1-4; 7 bases line up with TRBD1. The CDR3 contains 13 residues. Germline assignment: CDR1 GTSNPN and CDR2 SVGIG (reference sequence). The V gene end was trimmed by 4 bases and the J gene end by 1 base; junction bases not matched to a gene: 0. CDR3 bases: TGTGCCTGGACAGGGGGAACTAATGAAAAACTGTTTTTT. It encodes CAWTGGTNEKLFF.

This clone appeared once. The chain employs TRBV2 and TRBJ1-5; D gene ambiguous. Germline CDR1 and CDR2: SNHLY and FYNNEI. Trimming cost V 6 bases and J 2 bases, with 8 bases left between them. This CDR3 contains 13 residues. Here the CDR3 reads CASRRDGNQPQHF. CDR3 DNA sequence: TGTGCCAGCAGACGAGATGGCAATCAGCCCCAGCATTTT.

This rearrangement joins TRBV10-3 to TRBJ1-1; TRBD1 aligns across 7 bases. With 11 bases clipped from V and 5 bases from J, the junction kept 8 bases outside the gene matches. Germline V gene lookup returns CDR1 ENHRY and CDR2 SYGVKD. The CDR3 has 12 amino acids. CDR3 sequence (DNA): TGTGCCGCTCGGGACAGTCTTACTGAAGCTTTCTTT. It encodes CAARDSLTEAFF.

The chain carries TRBV30 and TRBJ1-1; possible D gene TRBD1, 6 bases. Trimming took 5 bases from V and 7 from J, leaving 14 bases between them. There are 12 residues in the CDR3. Germline V gives CDR1 GTSNPN, CDR2 SVGIG (reference sequence). CDR3 region: CAWSTGVVEAFF. DNA for the CDR3: TGTGCCTGGTCGACAGGTGTCGTTGAAGCTTTCTTT.

V is TRBV6-5 and J is TRBJ1-2; a possible D gene is TRBD1 (5 bases). Germline loops: CDR1 MNHEY, CDR2 SVGAGI. CDR3 length equals 16 residues. The germline V and J ends were trimmed by 0 bases and 2 bases, with 13 bases remaining between them. This CDR3 reads CASSYSAGHANYGYTF. CDR3 nucleotide sequence: TGTGCCAGCAGTTACTCCGCCGGACACGCAAACTATGGCTACACCTTC.

The CDR3 coding sequence is TGCAGCGCCCGTCGGCCAGGGGGAATCACAGATACGCAGTATTTT. This sequence encodes CSARRPGGITDTQYF. The V call is TRBV29-1, the J call TRBJ2-3; 7 positions match TRBD1. Per germline, CDR1 SQVTM and CDR2 ANQGSEA. This CDR3 comprises 15 residues. The ends lost 7 bases at V and 2 bases at J; junction bases unmatched: 12.

CDR3 amino acids: CASSIVAANYGYTF. The CDR3 region has the DNA TGTGCCAGTAGTATAGTCGCAGCTAACTATGGCTACACCTTC. The chain employs TRBV19 and TRBJ1-2, with D unclear. Germline-derived CDR1 and CDR2 are LNHDA and SQIVND (reference sequence). Trimming stripped 1 base from V and 0 bases from J, with 6 bases between. The CDR3 is made up of 14 amino acids.

V is TRBV19 and J is TRBJ2-1; TRBD2 matches 7 bases. Trimming took 3 bases from V and 0 from J; bases not matched to a gene: 8. The CDR3 consists of 17 residues. Germline lookup yields CDR1 LNHDA and CDR2 SQIVND (reference sequence). CDR3 region: CASSIDAAGSSYNEQFF. CDR3 nucleotides: TGTGCCAGTAGTATCGATGCAGCGGGAAGCTCCTACAATGAGCAGTTCTTC.

This chain joins TRBV7-8 and TRBJ1-1; TRBD1 is a possible D gene (5 bases). Trimming took off 1 base at V and 0 bases at J, with 21 bases between the two ends. Germline CDR1 and CDR2: SGHVS and FQNEAQ. The CDR3 loop spans 19 amino acids. CDR3 residues: CASSLVGGGRASMNTEAFF. The CDR3 DNA is TGTGCCAGCAGCTTAGTCGGGGGTGGCCGGGCGTCTATGAACACTGAAGCTTTCTTT.

The chain uses TRBV5-1 and TRBJ1-1; 8 positions agree with TRBD1. V dropped 4 bases and J dropped 4; count of bases not matched to a gene: 6. CDR1 and CDR2 from the germline V gene are SGHRS and YFSETQ. CDR3 length: 14 amino acids. CDR3 in amino acids: CASSLAGGGTEAFF. The CDR3 nucleotides read TGCGCCAGCAGCCTTGCAGGGGGCGGCACTGAAGCTTTCTTT.

J is TRBJ2-3 and V is TRBV5-1; perhaps TRBD2 as D (5 bases). V shed 0 bases and J shed 2 bases, with 13 bases lying between them. The germline V gene has CDR1 SGHRS and CDR2 YFSETQ. The CDR3 sequence is 16 residues long. The CDR3 coding sequence is TGCGCCAGCAGCTTGGCAGGTAGCGCCGCCACAGATACGCAGTATTTT. Amino acids: CASSLAGSAATDTQYF. The variable domain in full, with the rest retrieved from reference TRBV5-1 and TRBJ2-3, is KAGVTQTPRYLIKTRGQQVTLSCSPISGHRSVSWYQQTPGQGLQFLFEYFSETQRNKGNFPGRFSGRQFSNSRSEMNVSTLELGDSALYLCASSLAGSAATDTQYFGPGTRLTVL.

This chain links TRBV19 with TRBJ1-2, with 10 nucleotides matching TRBD1. Germline assignment: CDR1 LNHDA and CDR2 SQIVND (reference sequence). Trimming took 5 bases from V and 2 from J; bases not matched to a gene: 8. The CDR3 spans 16 residues. The CDR3 DNA reads TGTGCCAGTAGTCAACAGTCGACAGGGGGCAACTATGGCTACACCTTC. Translating gives CASSQQSTGGNYGYTF. The full variable domain, with the rest looked up from reference TRBV19 and TRBJ1-2, is DGGITQSPKYLFRKEGQNVTLSCEQNLNHDAMYWYRQDPGQGLRLIYYSQIVNDFQKGDIAEGYSVSREKKESFPLTVTSAQKNPTAFYLCASSQQSTGGNYGYTFGSGTRLTVV.

The chain combines TRBV6-1 with TRBJ1-2, with 8 bases lining up with TRBD1. The V and J ends lost 5 bases and 4 bases, in that order; junction bases with no gene match: 6. Germline V gene lookup returns CDR1 MNHNS and CDR2 SASEGT. The CDR3 runs 14 residues. The chain's CDR3 is CASSPKTGVYGYTF. DNA of the CDR3: TGTGCCAGCAGTCCGAAGACAGGGGTCTATGGCTACACCTTC.

The CDR3 region has the DNA TGTGCCAGCAGTCCGGACAGGGGGCGACACGAGCAGTACTTC. The encoded protein is CASSPDRGRHEQYF. The chain uses TRBV6-5 and TRBJ2-7, with 11 bases lining up with TRBD1. Germline-derived CDR1 and CDR2 are MNHEY and SVGAGI. The CDR3 consists of 14 residues. Trimming at V came to 5 bases and at J to 5 bases, leaving 5 bases not matched to a gene.

This clone has a single count. V usage is TRBV6-5 and J usage is TRBJ2-5; 10 nucleotides agree with TRBD2. The better agreement between TRBJ2-7 and the DNA end casts doubt on the J call. This CDR3 has 15 residues. From germline, CDR1 is MNHEY and CDR2 SVGAGI. CDR3 DNA: TGTGCCAGCAGCCCCGGGACTAGCGTTGACTACGAGCAGTACTTC. Translated, it gives CASSPGTSVDYEQYF.

The rearrangement links TRBV5-1 to TRBJ2-4; the match to TRBD2 covers 8 bases. Germline V gives CDR1 SGHRS, CDR2 YFSETQ. Unmatched junction bases numbered 7, after V lost 4 bases and J lost 4 bases. The length of the CDR3 is 15 residues. Written as DNA, the CDR3 is TGCGCCAGCAGCACCACTAGCGGAGCTAAAAACATTCAGTACTTC. Protein sequence: CASSTTSGAKNIQYF.

The gene calls are TRBV19 and TRBJ2-7; 11 positions agree with TRBD1. The CDR3 length is 15 residues. V dropped 3 bases and J dropped 10; count of bases not matched to a gene: 11. CDR1 and CDR2 (germline): LNHDA, SQIVND (reference sequence). The DNA for the CDR3 is TGTGCCAGTAGTATGGGGACAGGGGGGACGGGCTCCCAGTACTTC. This encodes CASSMGTGGTGSQYF.

This chain connects TRBV12-5 to TRBJ1-5; D is possibly TRBD1 (6 bases). The CDR3 totals 15 residues. CDR1 LGHNT and CDR2 FRNRAP come from the germline V gene. In DNA form, the CDR3 reads TGTGCGGACCACGGGTACAGGGCTAGCAATCAGCCCCAGCATTTT. As protein: CADHGYRASNQPQHF.

This clone was counted a few times. The chain employs TRBV11-2 and TRBJ1-4; D ambiguous. V lost 5 bases and J lost 4, with 11 bases in between. Germline loops: CDR1 SGHAT, CDR2 FQNNGV. The CDR3 extends over 14 amino acids. CDR3 residues: CASSPDGYNEKLFF. The DNA of the CDR3 is TGTGCCAGCAGCCCCGACGGGTATAATGAAAAACTGTTTTTT.

The chain has TRBV6-1 and TRBJ2-1; TRBD2 matches at 7 bases. Germline trimming cut 4 bases from V and 3 bases from J; bases unmatched to any gene: 9. The CDR3 is 16 residues long. Germline V gene lookup returns CDR1 MNHNS and CDR2 SASEGT. The CDR3 is CASSGRLAKRYNEQFF. Here the CDR3 DNA reads TGTGCCAGCAGTGGAAGACTAGCAAAACGCTACAATGAGCAGTTCTTC.

This clone was picked up one time. The chain is built from TRBV18 and TRBJ2-7, with 7 nucleotides matching TRBD2. Per the germline V gene, CDR1 is KGHSH and CDR2 is LQKENI. J was trimmed by 5 bases and V by 3 bases; bases with no gene match: 7. The CDR3 has 14 residues. The CDR3 loop is CASSPGGSPHEQYF. The CDR3 bases are TGTGCCAGCTCACCGGGCGGGAGTCCCCACGAGCAGTACTTC.

The chain carries TRBV7-8 and TRBJ1-5; D call uncertain. Germline V CDR1 and CDR2: SGHVS, FQNEAQ. The CDR3 runs to 16 residues. V was shortened by 5 bases and J by 4 bases, with 18 bases between the two germline ends. This CDR3 is CASSTRPDGINQPQHF. CDR3 nucleotide sequence: TGTGCCAGCAGCACGCGACCGGACGGGATTAATCAGCCCCAGCATTTT.

The chain joins TRBV5-5 to TRBJ1-4; TRBD1 is a possible D gene (5 bases). The germline CDR1 and CDR2 sequences are SGHKS and YYEKEE (reference sequence). This CDR3 comprises 14 residues. The V gene lost 0 bases and the J gene lost 8 bases, with 11 bases spanning the gap. The CDR3 is CASSLGQIQEKLFF. CDR3 DNA sequence: TGTGCCAGCAGCTTGGGACAGATCCAAGAAAAACTGTTTTTT.

This clone turned up a few times. This chain joins TRBV5-1 and TRBJ1-4, with D perhaps TRBD1 (6 bases). Germline assignment: CDR1 SGHRS and CDR2 YFSETQ. Between the trimmed V and J ends, which lost 0 bases and 8 bases, there was a span of 14 bases. The CDR3 length is 15 residues. Here the CDR3 reads CASSLEGQEGEKLFF. CDR3 nucleotides: TGCGCCAGCAGCTTGGAGGGACAAGAAGGCGAAAAACTGTTTTTT. The variable domain in full, with the rest retrieved from reference TRBV5-1 and TRBJ1-4, is KAGVTQTPRYLIKTRGQQVTLSCSPISGHRSVSWYQQTPGQGLQFLFEYFSETQRNKGNFPGRFSGRQFSNSRSEMNVSTLELGDSALYLCASSLEGQEGEKLFFGSGTQLSVL.

This chain joins TRBV27 and TRBJ2-1, with 11 bases fitting TRBD2. The CDR3 spans 19 residues. V was clipped by 2 bases and J by 4 bases; unmatched bases: 13. Looked up from germline, CDR1 is MNHEY and CDR2 is SMNVEV (reference sequence). The CDR3 sequence is CASSLLWLAGGPTYNEQFF. The CDR3 coding sequence is TGTGCCAGCAGTTTACTCTGGCTAGCGGGGGGTCCGACGTACAATGAGCAGTTCTTC.

This sequence joins TRBV19 and TRBJ1-5; 8 bases match TRBD1. Unmatched junction bases numbered 5, after V lost 4 bases and J lost 3 bases. The CDR3 loop spans 15 amino acids. From germline, CDR1 is LNHDA and CDR2 SQIVND (reference sequence). CDR3 sequence reads: CASSNQGANNQPQHF. The CDR3 coding sequence is TGTGCCAGTAGTAACCAGGGGGCGAACAATCAGCCCCAGCATTTT.